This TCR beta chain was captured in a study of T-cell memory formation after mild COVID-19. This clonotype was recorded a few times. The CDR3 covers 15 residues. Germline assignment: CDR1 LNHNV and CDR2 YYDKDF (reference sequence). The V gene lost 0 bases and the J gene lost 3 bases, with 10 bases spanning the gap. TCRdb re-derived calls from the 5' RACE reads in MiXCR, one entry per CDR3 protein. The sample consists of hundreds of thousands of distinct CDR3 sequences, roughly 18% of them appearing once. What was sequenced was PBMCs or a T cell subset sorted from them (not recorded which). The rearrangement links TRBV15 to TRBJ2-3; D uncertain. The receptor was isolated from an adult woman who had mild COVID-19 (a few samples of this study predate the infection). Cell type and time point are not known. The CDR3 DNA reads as TGTGCCACCAGCAGAGATGGAAAACGGACAGATACGCAGTATTTT. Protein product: CATSRDGKRTDTQYF.